One sample yielded the 8 T cell receptor beta chains listed below, sequenced in a study of shared clonotypes between healthy human individuals. The protocol was immunoSEQ multiplex PCR, while the TCRdb copy is restricted to in-frame clones and leaves out a portion. This sample has around 300,000 clones, with around 87% found just once. The sample comprised memory CD8+ T cells sorted from blood. Subset indicated: CD45RO+ cells pooled with CCR7-negative TemRA cells. These receptors were collected from a man younger than 35 in good health.

The table lists this clone with a count of one. The chain has TRBV11-3 and TRBJ1-1, with TRBD1 matching over 10 bases. V lost 1 base and J lost 7; bases outside the gene matches: 6. From germline, CDR1 is SGHNT and CDR2 YENEEA. This CDR3 has 15 amino acids. The CDR3 protein is CASSLGPGTGVEAFF. The CDR3 DNA is TGTGCCAGCAGCTTAGGACCCGGGACAGGGGTTGAAGCTTTCTTT. Variable domain in full (rest from reference TRBV11-3 and TRBJ1-1): EAGVVQSPRYKIIEKKQPVAFWCNPISGHNTLYWYLQNLGQGPELLIRYENEEAVDDSQLPKDRFSAERLKGVDSTLKIQPAELGDSAVYLCASSLGPGTGVEAFFGQGTRLTVV.

The V and J genes are TRBV9 and TRBJ2-1; 13 nucleotides line up with TRBD2. After removal of 4 bases from V and 8 bases from J, the junction contained 9 bases not matched to a gene. Germline V gives CDR1 SGDLS, CDR2 YYNGEE. There are 16 residues in the CDR3. The CDR3 nucleotides are TGTGCCAGCAGCCCCCGGACTAGCGGGGGCTGGGATGAGCAGTTCTTC. This sequence encodes CASSPRTSGGWDEQFF.

As to this clone: This sample also contains other DNA sequences that code for the same CDR3. CDR3 residues: CASSNRDSYEQYF. In nucleotides, the CDR3 is TGTGCCAGCAGTAACCGGGACAGCTACGAGCAGTACTTC. This sequence joins TRBV2 and TRBJ2-7; 7 bases line up with TRBD1. With V trimmed by 5 bases and J by 3 bases, 4 bases remained unmatched. Looked up from germline, CDR1 is SNHLY and CDR2 is FYNNEI. CDR3 length: 13 residues.

This clone was observed a handful of times. V gene TRBV4-1 combines with J gene TRBJ1-6; D is undetermined. Trimming removed 5 bases from V and 14 bases from J, with 19 bases in between. CDR1 and CDR2 (germline): MGHRA, YSYEKL. The CDR3 totals 14 residues. CDR3 in amino acids: CASSGDGPAPSLHF. CDR3 DNA sequence: TGCGCCAGCAGCGGAGACGGACCTGCTCCATCCCTCCACTTT.

Only a few counts were recorded for this clone. V gene TRBV6-5 combines with J gene TRBJ2-7, with D maybe TRBD1 (5 bases). The CDR3 runs to 15 residues. Germline CDR1 is MNHEY and CDR2 is SVGAGI. V was trimmed by 6 bases and J by 0 bases, leaving 15 bases between them. The CDR3 nucleotides are TGTGCCAGCAGCTCAGGGTCCTTGAGCTCCTACGAGCAGTACTTC. Translation gives CASSSGSLSSYEQYF.

The rearrangement links TRBV6-5 to TRBJ1-5; D remains ambiguous. The CDR3 is 13 residues long. The germline gives CDR1 MNHEY, CDR2 SVGAGI. Trimming left V 6 bases short and J 0 bases short, with 6 bases between. The CDR3 spells CASSFNSNQPQHF. CDR3 bases: TGTGCCAGCAGCTTTAATAGCAATCAGCCCCAGCATTTT.

There are a few counts of this clone. The V gene is TRBV7-9, the J gene TRBJ2-3, with unresolved D. CDR3 length: 12 amino acids. V lost 9 bases, J lost 1 base, and 8 bases lay in between. In germline, CDR1 is SEHNR, CDR2 FQNEAQ (reference sequence). The CDR3 DNA reads as TGTGCCAGTCGAGGAGGCACAGATACGCAGTATTTT. This codes for CASRGGTDTQYF.

The gene calls are TRBV5-4 and TRBJ2-3; TRBD1 aligns across 7 bases. The CDR3 covers 15 residues. The germline CDR1 and CDR2 sequences are SGHNT and YYREEE (reference sequence). Trimming removed 0 bases from V and 6 bases from J; junction bases left unmatched: 7. This chain's CDR3 is CASSLEGQTWDTQYF. In DNA form, the CDR3 reads TGTGCCAGCAGCTTGGAGGGACAGACCTGGGATACGCAGTATTTT.